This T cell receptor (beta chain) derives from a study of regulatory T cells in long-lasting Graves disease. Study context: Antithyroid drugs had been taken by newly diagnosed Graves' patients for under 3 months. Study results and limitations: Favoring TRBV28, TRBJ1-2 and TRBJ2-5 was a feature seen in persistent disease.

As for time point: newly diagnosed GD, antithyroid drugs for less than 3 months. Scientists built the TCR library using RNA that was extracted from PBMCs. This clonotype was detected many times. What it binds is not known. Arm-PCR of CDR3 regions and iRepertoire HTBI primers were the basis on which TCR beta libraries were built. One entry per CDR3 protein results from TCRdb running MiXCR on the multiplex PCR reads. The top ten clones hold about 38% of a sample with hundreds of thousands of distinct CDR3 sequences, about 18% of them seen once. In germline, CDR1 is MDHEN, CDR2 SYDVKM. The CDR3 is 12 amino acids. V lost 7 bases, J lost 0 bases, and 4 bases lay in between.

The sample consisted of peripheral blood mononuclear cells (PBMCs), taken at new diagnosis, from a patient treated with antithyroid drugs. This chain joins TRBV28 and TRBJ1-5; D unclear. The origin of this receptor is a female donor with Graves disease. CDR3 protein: CASTISNQPQHF. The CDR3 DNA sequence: TGTGCCAGCACCATTAGCAATCAGCCCCAGCATTTT.